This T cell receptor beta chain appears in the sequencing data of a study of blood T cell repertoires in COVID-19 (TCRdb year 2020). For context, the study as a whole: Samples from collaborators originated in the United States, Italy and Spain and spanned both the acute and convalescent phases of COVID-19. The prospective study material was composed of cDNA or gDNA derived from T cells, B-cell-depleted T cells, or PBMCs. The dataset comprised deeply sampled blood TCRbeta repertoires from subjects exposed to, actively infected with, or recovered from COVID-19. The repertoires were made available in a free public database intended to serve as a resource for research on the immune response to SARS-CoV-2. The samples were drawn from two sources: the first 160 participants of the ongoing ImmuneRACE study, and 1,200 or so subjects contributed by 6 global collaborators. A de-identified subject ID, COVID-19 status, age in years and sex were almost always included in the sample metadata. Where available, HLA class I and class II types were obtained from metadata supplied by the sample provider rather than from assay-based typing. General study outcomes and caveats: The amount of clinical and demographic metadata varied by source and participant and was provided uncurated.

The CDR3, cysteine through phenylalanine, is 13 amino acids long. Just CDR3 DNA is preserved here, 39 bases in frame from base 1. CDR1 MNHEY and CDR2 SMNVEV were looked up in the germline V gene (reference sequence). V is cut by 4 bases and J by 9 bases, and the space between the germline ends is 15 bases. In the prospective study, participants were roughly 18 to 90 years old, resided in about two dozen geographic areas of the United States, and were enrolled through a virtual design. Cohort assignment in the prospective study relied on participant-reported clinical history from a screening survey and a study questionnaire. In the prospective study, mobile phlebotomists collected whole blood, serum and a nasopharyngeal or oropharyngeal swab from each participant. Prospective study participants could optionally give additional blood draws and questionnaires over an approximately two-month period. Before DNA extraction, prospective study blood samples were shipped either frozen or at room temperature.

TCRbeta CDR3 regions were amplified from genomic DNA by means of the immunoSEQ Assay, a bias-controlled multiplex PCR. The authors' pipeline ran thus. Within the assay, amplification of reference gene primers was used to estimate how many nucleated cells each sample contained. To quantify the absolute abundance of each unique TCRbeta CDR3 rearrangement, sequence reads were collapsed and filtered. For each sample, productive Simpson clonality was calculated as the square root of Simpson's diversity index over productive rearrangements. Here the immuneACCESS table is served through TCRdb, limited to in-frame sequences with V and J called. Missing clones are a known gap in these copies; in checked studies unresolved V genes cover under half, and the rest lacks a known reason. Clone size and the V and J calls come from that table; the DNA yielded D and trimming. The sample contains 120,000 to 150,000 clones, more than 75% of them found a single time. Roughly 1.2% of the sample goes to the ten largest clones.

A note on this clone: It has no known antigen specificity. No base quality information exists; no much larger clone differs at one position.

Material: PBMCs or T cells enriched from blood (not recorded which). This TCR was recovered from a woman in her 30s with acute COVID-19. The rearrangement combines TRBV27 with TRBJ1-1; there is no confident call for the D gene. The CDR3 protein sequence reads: CASSSPTEAKAFF. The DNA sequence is TGTGCCAGCAGTTCGCCGACTGAAGCTAAAGCTTTCTTT.